These 18 T cell receptor beta chains came from one sample sequenced in a study of blood T cell repertoires in COVID-19 (dated by TCRdb to 2018 to 2021). Library construction relied on the immunoSEQ multiplex PCR assay. Not all clones reach the TCRdb copy of this immuneACCESS table, which keeps in-frame sequences only. Checked studies attribute under half of the gap to unresolved V genes and leave the rest unexplained. The table for this sample lists over 150,000 clones; 85% to 95% of them were counted only once. 0.45% to 0.65% of the sample belongs to the ten largest clones. Source material: peripheral blood. All receptors come from a man between 45 and 60 years old with acute or convalescent COVID-19.

The chain carries TRBV6-6 and TRBJ1-5; a possible D gene is TRBD1 (5 bases). V lost 0 bases and J 4 bases, leaving 10 bases between the germline ends. CDR1 MNHNY and CDR2 SVGAGI come from the germline V gene (reference sequence). There are 15 residues in the CDR3. The CDR3 sequence: CASSYSARENQPQHF. Here the CDR3 DNA reads TGTGCCAGCAGTTACTCCGCCAGGGAAAATCAGCCCCAGCATTTT.

The V gene is TRBV28, the J gene TRBJ1-2, with D tentatively TRBD1 (6 bases). V lost 5 bases, J lost 8 bases, and 18 bases lay in between. Germline loops: CDR1 MDHEN, CDR2 SYDVKM. This CDR3 has 14 amino acids. CDR3 sequence: CASSLQGMNEGYTF. The DNA of the CDR3 is TGTGCCAGCAGTCTACAGGGTATGAACGAAGGCTACACCTTC.

V gene TRBV2 combines with J gene TRBJ2-5; TRBD1 matches at 9 bases. The V gene's germline CDR1 is SNHLY and CDR2 FYNNEI. Losses at the gene ends were 4 bases for V and 5 bases for J; bases not matched to a gene: 14. This CDR3 comprises 17 residues. CDR3 loop: CASSGGTGSIHSETQYF. For the CDR3, the DNA is TGTGCCAGCAGTGGAGGGACAGGGAGTATCCATTCGGAGACCCAGTACTTC.

Regarding this clone: The identical CDR3 is also encoded by other nucleotide sequences in the sample. CDR3 protein: CAISEGQGSYEQYF. CDR3 in DNA: TGTGCCATCAGTGAGGGACAGGGGTCCTACGAGCAGTACTTC. The V and J genes are TRBV10-3 and TRBJ2-7; TRBD1 aligns across 9 bases. The CDR3 is 14 residues long. V trimming: 2 bases; J trimming: 1 base; junction bases outside the gene matches: 0. Per the germline V gene, CDR1 is ENHRY and CDR2 is SYGVKD.

This chain links TRBV4-1 with TRBJ1-6, with D perhaps matching TRBD1 (6 bases). The V gene's germline CDR1 is MGHRA and CDR2 YSYEKL. V was shortened by 1 base and J by 0 bases, with 22 bases between the two germline ends. The CDR3 runs to 21 residues. The CDR3 sequence: CASSQGLQGHLGISYNSPLHF. DNA of the CDR3: TGCGCCAGCAGCCAAGGACTTCAGGGACATCTCGGAATCTCCTATAATTCACCCCTCCACTTT.

This clone was detected only once. The chain uses TRBV19 and TRBJ2-1, with D unresolved. The CDR3 is 17 residues long. Germline V gene lookup returns CDR1 LNHDA and CDR2 SQIVND (reference sequence). Trimming removed 0 bases at V and 0 bases at J, with 12 bases between. The CDR3 spells CASSIDGRLSSYNEQFF. The CDR3 DNA follows: TGTGCCAGTAGTATAGATGGTCGCCTAAGCTCCTACAATGAGCAGTTCTTC.

This chain uses TRBV28 with TRBJ2-3, with D unresolved. Germline CDR1 reads MDHEN; CDR2 reads SYDVKM. CDR3 length: 14 amino acids. V gave up 4 bases and J gave up 2 bases, with 10 bases separating them. CDR3 loop: CASSWAALTDTQYF. The CDR3 region has the DNA TGTGCCAGCAGTTGGGCCGCGCTCACAGATACGCAGTATTTT. Using reference TRBV28 and TRBJ2-3 for the parts outside the CDR3, the full variable domain is DVKVTQSSRYLVKRTGEKVFLECVQDMDHENMFWYRQDPGLGLRLIYFSYDVKMKEKGDIPEGYSVSREKKERFSLILESASTNQTSMYLCASSWAALTDTQYFGPGTRLTVL.

The rearrangement links TRBV24-1 to TRBJ2-7; no reliable D call. V gave up 4 bases and J gave up 0 bases, with 12 bases separating them. The CDR3 loop spans 15 amino acids. The germline CDR1 and CDR2 sequences are KGHDR and SFDVKD. CDR3 region: CATSDLDTYSYEQYV. Written as DNA, the CDR3 is TGTGCCACCAGTGACCTCGACACCTACTCCTACGAGCAGTACGTC.

The chain is built from TRBV6-5 and TRBJ2-3; a possible D gene is TRBD2 (5 bases). V was pared by 7 bases and J by 1 base, with 15 bases between. Looked up from germline, CDR1 is MNHEY and CDR2 is SVGAGI. This CDR3 spans 15 amino acids. In DNA form, the CDR3 reads TGTGCCAGCACCCCTCAGCGAGCGGGCACAGATACGCAGTATTTT. Protein: CASTPQRAGTDTQYF.

The CDR3 spells CASSPRGGRFDTGELFF. The CDR3 region has the DNA TGTGCCAGTAGCCCCCGGGGGGGACGCTTCGACACCGGGGAGCTGTTTTTT. The V call is TRBV19, the J call TRBJ2-2; 8 nucleotides line up with TRBD2. With V trimmed by 6 bases and J by 3 bases, 12 bases remained unmatched. The CDR3 totals 17 residues. Germline CDR1 is LNHDA and CDR2 is SQIVND (reference sequence).

The chain is built from TRBV3-1 (or the pseudogene TRBV3-2) and TRBJ2-4; 8 positions agree with TRBD1. Germline V gives CDR1 LGHDT, CDR2 YNNKEL (reference sequence). This CDR3 region has 18 residues. The V segment lost 0 bases and the J segment 0 bases; nucleotides outside the gene matches: 7. The CDR3 is CASSQEGTGSLAKNIQYF. The CDR3 bases are TGTGCCAGCAGCCAAGAGGGGACAGGATCTCTAGCCAAAAACATTCAGTACTTC.

V and J are TRBV30 and TRBJ2-3, with D possibly TRBD1 on 5 matching bases. The CDR3 has 14 residues. The V gene's germline CDR1 is GTSNPN and CDR2 SVGIG (reference sequence). Trimming left V 3 bases short and J 7 bases short, with 17 bases between. CDR3 DNA sequence: TGTGCCTGGAGGTGGTCAGGGCCGAGGAATACGCAGTATTTT. Translation gives CAWRWSGPRNTQYF.

The V call is TRBV7-2, the J call TRBJ2-2; TRBD2 matches at 10 bases. The CDR3 sequence is 15 residues long. With 5 bases clipped from V and 7 bases from J, the junction kept 7 bases outside the gene matches. CDR1 and CDR2 (germline): SGHTA, FQGNSA. CDR3: CASSTASGSIGELFF. CDR3 sequence (DNA): TGTGCCAGCAGCACGGCTAGCGGGAGCATCGGGGAGCTGTTTTTT.

The V call is TRBV7-9, the J call TRBJ1-1, with D perhaps TRBD1 (5 bases). The length of the CDR3 is 13 residues. The V end was cut by 3 bases, the J end by 3 bases, with 8 bases between. Germline values: CDR1 SEHNR, CDR2 FQNEAQ (reference sequence). DNA for the CDR3: TGTGCCAGCAGCTTTCGCAGGGACACTGAAGCTTTCTTT. It yields the protein CASSFRRDTEAFF.

This clone was seen a handful of times. The chain uses TRBV4-2 and TRBJ2-1, with D perhaps TRBD2 (5 bases). Germline CDR1 reads LGHNA; CDR2 reads YNFKEQ. V shed 0 bases and J shed 2 bases, with 11 bases lying between them. This CDR3 has 16 residues. The CDR3 sequence: CASSQDLGEAYNEQFF. CDR3 coding DNA: TGTGCCAGCAGCCAAGATCTCGGGGAAGCCTACAATGAGCAGTTCTTC.

The chain uses TRBV19 and TRBJ1-5; D gene uncertain. Germline CDR1 is LNHDA and CDR2 is SQIVND (reference sequence). V shed 3 bases and J shed 1 base, with 10 bases lying between them. The CDR3 runs 15 residues. CDR3 protein: CASSILGPSNQPQHF. The CDR3 DNA sequence: TGTGCCAGTAGTATCTTGGGCCCAAGCAATCAGCCCCAGCATTTT.

The chain recombines TRBV4-1 with TRBJ2-1, with 7 bases fitting TRBD2. Germline values: CDR1 MGHRA, CDR2 YSYEKL. J gave up 2 bases and V 1 base, and 8 bases lay outside the gene matches. The CDR3 has 17 amino acids. Here the CDR3 reads CASSQGPGREPYNEQFF. The CDR3 nucleotides read TGCGCCAGCAGCCAAGGCCCGGGGCGGGAGCCCTACAATGAGCAGTTCTTC.

The chain employs TRBV19 and TRBJ1-5; weak D call: TRBD1 (5 bases). From germline, CDR1 is LNHDA and CDR2 SQIVND (reference sequence). The CDR3 is 16 residues long. V lost 0 bases, J lost 5 bases, and 14 bases lay in between. CDR3 amino acids: CASSIDIWGEYQPQHF. Written as DNA, the CDR3 is TGTGCCAGTAGTATAGATATCTGGGGGGAATATCAGCCCCAGCATTTT.